This is a list of T cell receptor beta chains from one sample in a study of control samples from healthy donors and cancer patients. The repertoire was sequenced with immunoSEQ multiplex PCR; TCRdb's copy has only in-frame clones and lacks some. The table has 85,000 to 90,000 clones, about nine tenths seen once. Input material: blood. These receptor sequences come from a man aged 30-40 years in good health. Each CDR3 is given with its conserved first and last residue. D genes are given only for firm matches. Some rows have no size entry. The others give once, few or many, or a class for an expanded clone.

>TRBV19|-|TRBJ2-3|-
CASSLLPGPFTDTQYF
TGTGCCAGTAGCCTTCTACCGGGTCCCTTCACAGATACGCAGTATTTT
>TRBV3-1/TRBV3-2|-|TRBJ1-1|-
CASSQRVTEAFF
TGTGCCAGCAGCCAGAGGGTAACTGAAGCTTTCTTT
>TRBV5-4|-|TRBJ1-2|-
CASSPDSNYGYTF
TGTGCCAGCAGCCCGGACAGTAACTATGGCTACACCTTC
>TRBV5-6|-|TRBJ1-2|-
CASSLVGGGANYGYTF
TGTGCCAGCAGCTTGGTAGGCGGGGGGGCTAACTATGGCTACACCTTC
>TRBV19|-|TRBJ1-6|TRBD1
CASSIDRDRNSPLHF
TGTGCCAGTAGTATAGATCGGGACAGAAATTCACCCCTCCACTTT
>TRBV5-1|-|TRBJ1-1|-
CASRPDTGNTEAFF
TGCGCCAGCCGCCCTGATACGGGGAACACTGAAGCTTTCTTT
>TRBV6-1|few|TRBJ1-1|-
CASSELLAGTEAFF
TGTGCCAGCAGTGAATTGTTAGCGGGAACTGAAGCTTTCTTT
>TRBV28|once|TRBJ1-1|-
CASSLLGTEAFF
TGTGCCAGCAGTTTATTAGGAACTGAAGCTTTCTTT
>TRBV11-2|-|TRBJ2-3|-
CASSLVADTQYF
TGTGCCAGCAGCTTAGTGGCAGATACGCAGTATTTT
>TRBV6-5|-|TRBJ2-2|-
CASTQAGAGELFF
TGTGCCAGCACCCAGGCAGGGGCCGGGGAGCTGTTTTTT
>TRBV6-5|-|TRBJ2-4|-
CASSRAKNIQYF
TGTGCCAGTAGCAGGGCCAAAAACATTCAGTACTTC
>TRBV4-2|-|TRBJ2-4|TRBD2
CASSQDGASGGAWAKNIQYF
TGTGCCAGCAGCCAAGACGGGGCTAGCGGGGGGGCTTGGGCCAAAAACATTCAGTACTTC
>TRBV2|few|TRBJ2-4|TRBD2
CASSSPGTSETKNIQYF
TGTGCCAGCAGTAGCCCCGGGACTAGCGAGACCAAAAACATTCAGTACTTC
>TRBV24-1|-|TRBJ2-1|-
CATSDRRNEQFF
TGTGCCACCAGTGATCGGAGAAATGAGCAGTTCTTC
>TRBV27|-|TRBJ2-3|-
CASSPTRGDTQYF
TGTGCCAGCAGTCCCACTAGAGGGGATACGCAGTATTTT
>TRBV10-1|once|TRBJ1-5|-
CASSEGLYQPQHF
TGCGCCAGCAGTGAGGGCCTTTATCAGCCCCAGCATTTT
>TRBV27|-|TRBJ2-4|-
CASSPGGTLAKNIQYF
TGTGCCAGCAGCCCGGGGGGCACGTTAGCCAAAAACATTCAGTACTTC
>TRBV19|-|TRBJ1-6|-
CASSNNRDSPLHF
TGTGCCAGTAGTAATAACAGGGACTCACCCCTCCACTTT
>TRBV27|-|TRBJ2-7|-
CASSLGRGGSYEQYF
TGTGCCAGCAGTTTGGGCAGGGGAGGCTCCTACGAGCAGTACTTC
>TRBV2|-|TRBJ2-7|TRBD1
CASSLEWGDRAYEQYF
TGTGCCAGCAGTCTCGAATGGGGGGACAGGGCCTACGAGCAGTACTTC